Below are 5 T cell receptor beta chains sequenced from a single sample in a study of T cells expressing NK-cell markers. From its re-call of the 5' RACE reads, TCRdb lists each CDR3 protein once, without DNA. The sample includes some 340,000 distinct CDR3 sequences. Sequencing used blood T cells: a sorted CD56 or NKG2C T cell subset, CD4+ or CD8+ T cells, or bulk PBMC T cells (not recorded which). These TCRs come from a man aged 18-75 years in good health.

The chain uses TRBV20-1 and TRBJ1-4. Germline assignment: CDR1 DFQATT and CDR2 SNEGSKA (reference sequence). The CDR3 is 16 residues long. The CDR3 protein is CSARDRVGATNEKLFF.

The chain couples TRBV24-1 to TRBJ2-1; the TCRdb D gene call, TRBD1, has no DNA to confirm it. There are 15 residues in the CDR3. Germline CDR1 reads KGHDR; CDR2 reads SFDVKD. The CDR3 reads CATSDPGHPNNEQFF.

The V call is TRBV6-1, the J call TRBJ1-5; TCRdb reports TRBD1, a call that lacks DNA to check it against. Germline assignment: CDR1 MNHNS and CDR2 SASEGT. The CDR3 is 17 amino acids. This CDR3 reads CASRRGIRDRAFEPQHF.

This chain connects TRBV12-3 or TRBV12-4 to TRBJ1-6. This CDR3 is built from 15 residues. CDR3: CASSSRRTYGSPLHF.

The rearrangement links TRBV18 to TRBJ2-7. The CDR3 has 15 amino acids. Germline loops: CDR1 KGHSH, CDR2 LQKENI. The CDR3 here is CASSPSVVESYEQYF. The whole variable domain, remainder taken from reference TRBV18 and TRBJ2-7, is NAGVMQNPRHLVRRRGQEARLRCSPMKGHSHVYWYRQLPEEGLKFMVYLQKENIIDESGMPKERFSAEFPKEGPSILRIQQVVRGDSAAYFCASSPSVVESYEQYFGPGTRLTVT.